The rows below give T cell receptor beta chains drawn from one sample of a study of regulatory T cells in long-lasting Graves disease. In TCRdb, the multiplex PCR reads were re-called with MiXCR into one record per CDR3 protein. The sample includes 400,000 to 650,000 distinct CDR3 sequences, 15% to 20% seen only once; the top ten take roughly 25%. A further study also used this sample, focusing on T cells in Graves' hyperthyroidism and ophthalmopathy.

The sample consisted of peripheral blood mononuclear cells (PBMCs), taken at new diagnosis, from a patient treated with antithyroid drugs. These receptors were taken from a woman aged 35 to 59 with Graves disease. The CDR3 runs from the conserved cysteine through the conserved F or W. Fields, in order: V gene, clone size, D gene, J gene, CDR3 DNA, CDR3 protein. D genes are given only for firm matches. Size tells how often a clone was seen (once, few, many) or the class of an expanded clone, and some rows leave it out.

TRBV6-5,few,TRBD2,TRBJ2-7,TGTGCCAGCAGTTCGGGGAGGGACGAGCAGTACTTC,CASSSGRDEQYF
TRBV10-2,NA,TRBD1,TRBJ1-1,TGCGCCAGCAGTGGGGACAGGAACACTGAAGCTTCCTTT,CASSGDRNTEASF
TRBV6-1,many,NA,TRBJ1-1,TGTGCCAGCAGTGAGAGGAGTAGAAACACTGAAGCTTTCTTT,CASSERSRNTEAFF
TRBV6-1,many,NA,TRBJ2-3,TGTGCCAGTGAGCTGGGGGACACAGATACGCAGTATTTT,CASELGDTDTQYF
TRBV20-1,few,NA,TRBJ2-7,TGCAGTGCTACCGGAACCGGGGTCACTAACGAGCAGTACTTC,CSATGTGVTNEQYF
TRBV9,few,NA,TRBJ1-1,TGTGCCAGCAGTGGGACTTACAACACTGAAGCTTTCTTT,CASSGTYNTEAFF
TRBV7-9,few,NA,TRBJ2-6,TGTGCCAGCAGCCGAGGGGTGGATGGGGCCAACGTCCTGACTTTC,CASSRGVDGANVLTF
TRBV28,many,TRBD2,TRBJ2-3,TGTGCCGCTAGCGGATACACAGATACGCAGTATTTT,CAASGYTDTQYF
TRBV30,many,NA,TRBJ1-1,TGTGCCTGGCGCCCTGTCGCGGGACCTTTCACTGAAGCTTTCTTT,CAWRPVAGPFTEAFF
TRBV4-1,NA,NA,TRBJ2-1,TGCGCCAGCAGCTCGGTGGGCCAGGGGAGGCATGAGCAGTTCTTC,CASSSVGQGRHEQFF
TRBV4-1,few,NA,TRBJ1-2,TGCGCCAGCACCGCACAAAGCGGGAACTATGGCTACACCTTC,CASTAQSGNYGYTF
TRBV7-9,many,NA,TRBJ1-1,TGTGCCAGCAGCCGTTTTGGCGGGGCGGGGACTGAAGCTTTCTTT,CASSRFGGAGTEAFF
TRBV30,many,TRBD1,TRBJ1-6,TGTGCCTGGACCCCGACCGGGACAGCATATTCACCCCTCCACTTT,CAWTPTGTAYSPLHF
TRBV10-3,many,TRBD2,TRBJ2-5,TGTGCCATCAAGGGCGGGGGTAAAGAGACCCAGTACTTC,CAIKGGGKETQYF
TRBV18,many,NA,TRBJ2-3,TGTGCCAGCTCACCACCGGGTGTACAGTTCACAGATACGCAGTATTTT,CASSPPGVQFTDTQYF
TRBV10-3,NA,NA,TRBJ1-2,TGTGCCATCAGTGGCGTTCGGGTATCAAACTATGGCTACACCTTC,CAISGVRVSNYGYTF
TRBV29-1,NA,TRBD1,TRBJ2-2,TGCAGCGCCTGCCCCCGGGACAGTTCGAACACCGGGGAGCTGTTTTTT,CSACPRDSSNTGELFF
TRBV14,NA,TRBD1,TRBJ1-2,TGTGCCAGCAGCCAAGATCGACGGACAGGGGGGGGAGGCTACACCTTC,CASSQDRRTGGGGYTF
TRBV7-2,many,NA,TRBJ1-4,TGTGCCAGCAGCTTAGCTCCGTCAGCGGGAAAACTGTTTTTT,CASSLAPSAGKLFF
TRBV2,many,NA,TRBJ1-1,TGTGCCAGCAGCCGGGACGTTCAGAACACTGAAGCTTTCTTT,CASSRDVQNTEAFF
TRBV6-1,many,NA,TRBJ2-2,TGTGCCAGCAGCCTGCCGATTGGGGTCCCTCGCCCCGGGGAGCTGTTTTTT,CASSLPIGVPRPGELFF
TRBV7-6,NA,NA,TRBJ2-7,TGTGCCAGCAGCTTTACTCTTGCCTACGAGCAGTACTTC,CASSFTLAYEQYF
TRBV20-1,many,TRBD1,TRBJ1-5,TGCAGTGCTAGAGATAGGGGACAGATCCTTTCCAATCAGCCCCAGCATTTT,CSARDRGQILSNQPQHF
TRBV19,few,NA,TRBJ2-7,TGTGCCAGTAGTATTGGCCTCTCTACCTACGAGCAGTACTTC,CASSIGLSTYEQYF
TRBV6-9,NA,TRBD2,TRBJ2-1,TGTGCCAGCAGTTACTATGGCGGGGGGGCAAACAATGAGCAGTTCTTC,CASSYYGGGANNEQFF
TRBV20-1,few,NA,TRBJ1-1,TGCAGTGCTACTCCAGGGTTTAGTGGCACTGAAGCTTTCTTT,CSATPGFSGTEAFF
TRBV6-5,NA,NA,TRBJ1-2,TGTGCCAGCAGTTCGATGCCTAACTATGGCTACACCTTC,CASSSMPNYGYTF
TRBV3-1,many,NA,TRBJ1-1,TGTGCCAGCAGCCATATGTTGAACACTGAAGCTTTCTTT,CASSHMLNTEAFF
TRBV5-1,many,TRBD1,TRBJ1-1,TGCGCCAGCAGCTCGTTAGACAGGGGCACTGAAGCTTTCTTT,CASSSLDRGTEAFF
TRBV20-1,few,NA,TRBJ1-4,TGCGGTGCCCTCGGACCGGGGGCTGAAAAACTGTTTTTT,CGALGPGAEKLFF
TRBV12-3/TRBV12-4,NA,NA,TRBJ1-1,TGTGCCAGCAGTTTTTACCGAGACACTGAAGCTTTCTTT,CASSFYRDTEAFF
TRBV6-1,few,TRBD2,TRBJ2-7,TGTGCCAGCAGTCCCGGGACTAGCTCTTTCCAGCAGTACTTC,CASSPGTSSFQQYF
TRBV10-3,many,TRBD1,TRBJ1-5,TGTGCCATAGGGACAGGGGGCGAAAGCAATCAGCCCCAGCATTTT,CAIGTGGESNQPQHF
TRBV5-1,many,NA,TRBJ2-3,TGCGCCAGCAGGGGTCGGGTGTCCCACAGGGTCGAAAGCACAGATACGCAGTATTTT,CASRGRVSHRVESTDTQYF
TRBV7-3,NA,TRBD2,TRBJ2-7,TGTGCCAGCAGCCCCGGGGGGGCGGGGGGAATCTACGAGCAGTACTTC,CASSPGGAGGIYEQYF
TRBV3-1,NA,NA,TRBJ1-3,TGTGCCAGCAGCCTCAACAGGGACTTT,CASSLNRDF
TRBV7-2,many,NA,TRBJ2-3,TGTGCCAGCAGAATCCAGTTGTTGGCCGGGGATACGCAGTATTTT,CASRIQLLAGDTQYF
TRBV5-1,many,TRBD2,TRBJ2-2,TGTGCCAGCAGCCTAGCGGACACCGGGGAGCTGTTTTTT,CASSLADTGELFF
TRBV4-2,few,TRBD1,TRBJ1-3,TGTGCCAGCAGCCCCTGGACAGGGGGCTCTGGAAACACCATATATTTT,CASSPWTGGSGNTIYF
TRBV14,NA,TRBD1,TRBJ1-1,TGTGCCAGCGCCGCCGGGACAGCCACTGAAGCTTTCTTT,CASAAGTATEAFF
TRBV7-2,many,TRBD2,TRBJ2-3,TGTGCCAGCAGCGTAGGACTAGCGGGGGGGAACACAGATACGCAGTATTTT,CASSVGLAGGNTDTQYF
TRBV6-1,few,NA,TRBJ1-4,TGTGCCAGCAGCAAACAAGATGGGGAAAAACTGTTTTTT,CASSKQDGEKLFF
TRBV5-4,NA,NA,TRBJ2-1,TGTGCCAGCAGCCCAGGAGCCTTACCCGAGGGTGAGCAGTTCTTC,CASSPGALPEGEQFF
TRBV30,many,NA,TRBJ1-4,TGTGCCTGGAGTCGCGTTAGTCCTGCAACTAATGAAAAACTGTTTTTT,CAWSRVSPATNEKLFF
TRBV5-1,NA,NA,TRBJ1-4,TGCGCCAGCAGCTTGGTCGCGGGAAGTGAAAAACTGTTTTTT,CASSLVAGSEKLFF
TRBV20-1,many,NA,TRBJ1-1,TGCAGTGCTAGAGGGGACACTGAAGCTTTCTTT,CSARGDTEAFF
TRBV4-2,NA,TRBD2,TRBJ2-2,TGTGCCAGCAGCCAAGAAGCGGGGTTGAACACCGGGGAGCTGTTTTTT,CASSQEAGLNTGELFF
TRBV5-1,NA,NA,TRBJ1-4,TGCGCCAGCAGCCCCGGGAGCACTAATGAAAAACTGTTTTTT,CASSPGSTNEKLFF
TRBV9,many,NA,TRBJ2-2,TGTGCCAGCAGCGTAGTTGCGTCCGGGGAGCTGTTTTTT,CASSVVASGELFF
TRBV6-1,NA,NA,TRBJ1-1,TGTGCCAGCATCTTGGTTGAAGCTTTCTTT,CASILVEAFF
TRBV30,few,NA,TRBJ1-2,TGTGCCTGGAGTAGGGGTTCGGGCTACACCTTC,CAWSRGSGYTF
TRBV7-9,few,NA,TRBJ2-5,TGTGCCAGCAGCCGACTGGGGCCTGGAGAGACCCAGTACTTC,CASSRLGPGETQYF
TRBV6-1,NA,NA,TRBJ1-2,TGTGCCAGCAGTCCCGGGACCTTGCGGGGCTACACCTTC,CASSPGTLRGYTF
TRBV11-2,many,NA,TRBJ2-4,TGTGCCAGCAGCGGAGGGGCCGGCAAAAACATTCAGTACTTC,CASSGGAGKNIQYF
TRBV11-3,many,TRBD2,TRBJ2-7,TGTGCCAGCAGCTTAGATGGGGGGGAATACTACGAGCAGTACTTC,CASSLDGGEYYEQYF